The sequence of this T cell receptor (beta chain) was determined in a study of shared clonotypes between healthy human individuals. On the study more broadly: There were three CD4 naive, three CD4 memory, two CD8 naive and one CD8 memory plates per donor.

Germline CDR1 and CDR2: MNHNY and SVGAGI (reference sequence). V gave up 6 bases and J gave up 7 bases, with 19 bases separating them. The CDR3 is 15 residues long. TCRdb's copy holds only in-frame clones and misses some; the assay was immunoSEQ multiplex PCR. The sample has approximately 2.3 million clones; 93% are singletons. The sample comprised naive CD4+ T cells from PBMCs. Sample subset: CD45RA+ positively selected. This chain links TRBV6-6 with TRBJ2-1, with TRBD2 as a possible D gene (5 bases). This sequence originates from a man in his late teens or twenties in good health. Some clones in this sample may be carry-over from other donors' samples. CDR3 amino acids: CASRNDYPSLNEQFF. The CDR3 DNA sequence: TGTGCCAGCAGGAACGACTATCCCTCTTTGAATGAGCAGTTCTTC.